A selection of T cell receptor beta chains follows, all from one sample in a study of cytomegalovirus exposure and HLA in healthy donors. This table comes from immunoSEQ multiplex PCR, and its TCRdb copy is limited to in-frame clones, with some not included. The sample yields about 130,000 clones, 60% to 85% seen once. The material sequenced was PBMCs. These receptor sequences come from a man aged 25 to 40 in good health and CMV-seronegative. CDR3s include the opening cysteine and the closing phenylalanine or tryptophan. A D gene is named only where the DNA matches it firmly. Only part of the rows carry a size: once, few, many, or a class if the clone is expanded.

j_gene,len,abundance,d_gene,v_gene,CDR3aa,CDR3nt
TRBJ1-2,16,few,NA,TRBV4-1,CASSQVRQKVNYGYTF,TGCGCCAGCAGCCAAGTGAGACAGAAAGTTAACTATGGCTACACCTTC
TRBJ1-2,15,NA,NA,TRBV27,CASTTRVGTSLGYTF,TGTGCCAGCACCACCCGCGTAGGGACAAGCTTGGGCTACACCTTC
TRBJ2-7,15,few,NA,TRBV6-1,CAVRLRGLGIYEQYF,TGTGCGGTAAGACTCCGGGGACTGGGGATTTACGAGCAGTACTTC
TRBJ1-2,14,NA,TRBD1,TRBV5-1,CASSLGDRSGGYTF,TGCGCCAGCAGCTTGGGGGACAGGAGCGGAGGCTACACCTTC
TRBJ2-2,17,few,TRBD2,TRBV10-1,CASSEVSGRPRTGELFF,TGCGCCAGCAGTGAGGTTAGCGGGAGGCCGAGGACCGGGGAGCTGTTTTTT
TRBJ2-3,14,NA,TRBD2,TRBV5-8,CARTRGESTDTQYF,TGTGCAAGAACTCGGGGGGAAAGCACAGATACGCAGTATTTT
TRBJ2-7,15,NA,TRBD2,TRBV6-5,CASASGLAANYEQYF,TGTGCTTCAGCGTCCGGACTAGCGGCTAACTACGAGCAGTACTTC
TRBJ2-5,12,NA,NA,TRBV7-2,CASSAYLETQYF,TGTGCCAGCAGCGCCTACCTGGAGACCCAGTACTTC
TRBJ2-5,17,NA,TRBD2,TRBV6-1,CASSEVDSGGARETQYF,TGTGCCAGCAGTGAAGTGGATAGCGGGGGGGCCAGGGAGACCCAGTACTTC
TRBJ2-7,16,NA,NA,TRBV6-1,CASSETVSGLNYEQYF,TGTGCCAGCAGTGAAACGGTGTCGGGACTCAACTACGAGCAGTACTTC
TRBJ2-5,15,NA,NA,TRBV28,CASSANQPGLETQYF,TGTGCCAGCAGTGCAAATCAGCCCGGGTTAGAGACCCAGTACTTC
TRBJ2-7,13,NA,NA,TRBV11-2,CASSKSELYEQYF,TGTGCCAGCAGCAAAAGCGAGCTTTACGAGCAGTACTTC